The 24 T cell receptor beta chains below come from one sample, sequenced in a study of vaccination effects on CD4 cells after COVID-19. Their antigens remain unidentified. ViraFEST expansion of antigen-specific CD4+ T cells with viral peptide pools preceded sequencing. Isolation of CD4+ T cells took place after about ten days of culture. A PCR test confirmed that the person had SARS-CoV-2 infection between March and December 2020. The data were produced by immunoSEQ multiplex PCR, yet TCRdb's version contains in-frame clones alone and is incomplete. Among about 45,000 clones listed, around 66% were seen once. The starting material was CD4+ T cells from PBMCs cultured with a peptide pool, obtained before COVID-19 vaccination. Receptors originate from a human donor who had a prior SARS-CoV-2 infection.

V is TRBV5-1 and J is TRBJ2-3, with D possibly matching TRBD2 (6 bases). The length of the CDR3 is 15 residues. Per germline, CDR1 SGHRS and CDR2 YFSETQ. Trimming took 6 bases from V and 1 from J, leaving 15 bases between them. The CDR3 region has the DNA TGCGCCAGCAAAGAGTTTGCTAGCGGCACAGATACGCAGTATTTT. Its protein product is CASKEFASGTDTQYF.

V gene TRBV5-1 combines with J gene TRBJ2-1; no reliable D call. Trimming took 0 bases from V and 7 from J, leaving 5 bases between them. Germline V gives CDR1 SGHRS, CDR2 YFSETQ. The CDR3 sequence is 12 residues long. In DNA, the CDR3 is TGCGCCAGCAGCTTGGACGGTAATGAGCAGTTCTTC. As protein: CASSLDGNEQFF.

The V gene is TRBV28, the J gene TRBJ2-1; 10 positions match TRBD2. The CDR3 loop spans 15 amino acids. V lost 5 bases, J lost 7 bases, and 8 bases stayed unmatched. Per germline, CDR1 MDHEN and CDR2 SYDVKM. The CDR3 spells CASSPSGSGGNEQFF. CDR3 nucleotides: TGTGCCAGCAGTCCTAGCGGGAGTGGTGGAAATGAGCAGTTCTTC.

V is TRBV11-3 and J is TRBJ2-7, with 7 bases fitting TRBD1. This CDR3 has 14 residues. The V gene's germline CDR1 is SGHNT and CDR2 YENEEA. The trim removed 5 bases at V and 3 bases at J, leaving 7 bases unmatched. The DNA for the CDR3 is TGTGCCAGCAGCCACCGGGACAGTATCTACGAGCAGTACTTC. Its translation is CASSHRDSIYEQYF.

The rearrangement uses TRBV18 and TRBJ1-2, with D maybe TRBD1 (5 bases). The CDR3 spans 14 residues. Trimming pared 3 bases from V and 1 base from J, leaving 9 bases between. The V gene's germline CDR1 is KGHSH and CDR2 LQKENI. In nucleotides, the CDR3 is TGTGCCAGCTCACCCGGGACGGATAACTATGGCTACACCTTC. This gives the protein CASSPGTDNYGYTF.

The chain recombines TRBV5-1 with TRBJ2-2, with TRBD1 matching 9 bases. This CDR3 is built from 17 residues. V lost 0 bases to trimming and J lost 7 bases; unmatched junction nucleotides: 10. Germline V gives CDR1 SGHRS, CDR2 YFSETQ. The CDR3 spells CASSLAGDRVFGGELFF. CDR3 nucleotide sequence: TGCGCCAGCAGCTTGGCGGGGGACAGGGTATTCGGCGGGGAGCTGTTTTTT.

The gene calls are TRBV4-3 and TRBJ2-1; D remains ambiguous. The CDR3 loop spans 13 amino acids. Per germline, CDR1 LGHNA and CDR2 YSLEER. The ends were cut back, 3 bases at V and 12 bases at J, with 15 bases in the middle. CDR3 loop: CASSHAMDPTQFF. The CDR3 coding sequence is TGCGCCAGCAGCCACGCTATGGACCCGACGCAGTTCTTC.

V usage is TRBV6-5 and J usage is TRBJ2-1, with 10 bases lining up with TRBD1. The junction had 8 bases not matched to a gene; V was cut back by 6 bases and J by 6 bases. CDR1 and CDR2 from the germline V gene are MNHEY and SVGAGI. The CDR3 length is 15 residues. CDR3 residues: CASSGPGQGFNEQFF. The CDR3 DNA reads as TGTGCCAGCAGCGGACCGGGACAGGGGTTCAATGAGCAGTTCTTC.

CDR3 DNA sequence: TGTGCCAGCTCACCGGGTCAGGCAGGGGCGACTAGCGGCTACACCTTC. Translated: CASSPGQAGATSGYTF. This chain uses TRBV18 with TRBJ1-2, with D possibly TRBD1 on 6 matching bases. This CDR3 spans 16 amino acids. Germline CDR1 reads KGHSH; CDR2 reads LQKENI. Trimming removed 3 bases at V and 8 bases at J, with 22 bases between.

V gene TRBV5-5 combines with J gene TRBJ1-5; D is possibly TRBD1 (5 bases). This CDR3 has 14 residues. Trimming took off 4 bases at V and 9 bases at J, with 17 bases between the two ends. The germline V gene has CDR1 SGHKS and CDR2 YYEKEE (reference sequence). CDR3 coding DNA: TGTGCCAGCAGCGTGGGACCGTTGGATCGGCCCCAGCATTTT. It codes for CASSVGPLDRPQHF.

The V and J genes are TRBV18 and TRBJ2-3; 14 bases are a match to TRBD2. CDR3 size: 18 residues. Germline CDR1 KGHSH, CDR2 LQKENI. Trimming removed 2 bases from V and 0 bases from J; junction bases left unmatched: 4. Here the CDR3 DNA reads TGTGCCAGCTCACCATTGACTAGCGGGGGGGCAAGCACAGATACGCAGTATTTT. Residues: CASSPLTSGGASTDTQYF.

The gene calls are TRBV29-1 and TRBJ2-3; 9 bases fit TRBD2. Germline V gene lookup returns CDR1 SQVTM and CDR2 ANQGSEA. The CDR3 length is 14 residues. V shed 7 bases and J 0 bases; nucleotides not matched to a gene: 5. CDR3 sequence reads: CSGLAGESTDTQYF. The CDR3 DNA is TGCAGCGGATTAGCGGGAGAGAGCACAGATACGCAGTATTTT.

This rearrangement joins TRBV11-2 to TRBJ2-7; 7 bases map to TRBD1. V dropped 3 bases and J dropped 4; count of bases not matched to a gene: 6. The CDR3 sequence is 14 residues long. Per the germline V gene, CDR1 is SGHAT and CDR2 is FQNNGV. CDR3 sequence (DNA): TGTGCCAGCAGCTTGACAGGGTTATTTTACGAGCAGTACTTC. This gives the protein CASSLTGLFYEQYF.

The chain employs TRBV7-6 and TRBJ2-2; D perhaps matches TRBD2 (6 bases). V was pared by 1 base and J by 1 base, with 10 bases between. This CDR3 comprises 16 residues. Germline values: CDR1 SGHVS, CDR2 FNYEAQ. The CDR3 spells CASSLGASVNTGELFF. CDR3 DNA: TGTGCCAGCAGCTTAGGGGCTAGCGTGAACACCGGGGAGCTGTTTTTT.

The J gene is TRBJ1-5, the V gene TRBV15; the D gene is possibly TRBD1 (6 bases). CDR1 and CDR2 (germline): LNHNV, YYDKDF (reference sequence). V dropped 7 bases and J dropped 2 bases, with 21 bases sitting between them. This CDR3 is built from 17 residues. Written as DNA, the CDR3 is TGTGCCACCACCCCCCTTGAGGGGGGATCGGGCAATCAGCCCCAGCATTTT. Translation: CATTPLEGGSGNQPQHF.

This chain uses TRBV11-3 with TRBJ2-3; possibly TRBD2 for D (6 bases). CDR1 and CDR2 (germline): SGHNT, YENEEA. Trimming left V 5 bases short and J 1 base short, with 13 bases between. The CDR3 totals 15 residues. The CDR3 DNA is TGTGCCAGCAGCCCTTGGGACTCGCGCACAGATACGCAGTATTTT. This encodes CASSPWDSRTDTQYF.

This clone was picked up a small number of times. This sequence joins TRBV4-1 and TRBJ1-4; possibly TRBD1 for D (5 bases). The CDR3 runs to 14 residues. The V end was cut by 1 base, the J end by 7 bases, with 10 bases between. CDR1 is MGHRA, CDR2 YSYEKL, per germline. The CDR3 region has the DNA TGCGCCAGCAGCCAAGGCAGGGAGGGTGAAAAACTGTTTTTT. Translating it yields CASSQGREGEKLFF.

This chain joins TRBV25-1 and TRBJ1-2; D perhaps matches TRBD1 (5 bases). Germline lookup yields CDR1 MGHDK and CDR2 SYGVNS. The CDR3 has 15 residues. V was trimmed by 1 base and J by 4 bases, leaving 13 bases between them. Here the CDR3 reads CASSESGRDSYGYTF. CDR3 nucleotides: TGTGCCAGCAGTGAATCTGGCAGGGATTCCTATGGCTACACCTTC.

The chain recombines TRBV18 with TRBJ1-6; 7 bases are a match to TRBD1. Germline lookup yields CDR1 KGHSH and CDR2 LQKENI. The length of the CDR3 is 14 residues. With 3 bases clipped from V and 10 bases from J, the junction kept 6 bases outside the gene matches. The CDR3 nucleotides read TGTGCCAGCTCACCGGGACAGTGGGACTCACCCCTCCACTTT. It is translated as CASSPGQWDSPLHF.

The rearrangement links TRBV7-8 to TRBJ2-7; D is undetermined. Germline V CDR1 and CDR2: SGHVS, FQNEAQ. The V end was cut by 2 bases, the J end by 0 bases, with 20 bases between. The CDR3 loop spans 18 amino acids. CDR3 nucleotides: TGTGCCAGCAGCTTATTCCTTGGCGTGGGCGAGAGCTCCTACGAGCAGTACTTC. The encoded protein is CASSLFLGVGESSYEQYF.

V usage is TRBV3-1 (or the pseudogene TRBV3-2) and J usage is TRBJ2-7; D possibly matches TRBD1 or TRBD2 (5 bases each). CDR3 length: 13 amino acids. V lost 6 bases and J lost 7, with 16 bases in between. Germline lookup yields CDR1 LGHDT and CDR2 YNNKEL (reference sequence). The CDR3, as DNA: TGTGCCAGCAGTTCCGGGGCATTAGAAGAGCAGTACTTC. The encoded protein is CASSSGALEEQYF.

V gene TRBV24-1 combines with J gene TRBJ2-5, with D perhaps TRBD1 or TRBD2 (5 bases each). With 2 bases removed from V and 4 bases from J, the gap between germline ends came to 13 bases. The germline V gene has CDR1 KGHDR and CDR2 SFDVKD. The CDR3 spans 15 residues. CDR3 sequence reads: CATSDSGGAGETQYF. The CDR3, as DNA: TGTGCCACCAGTGATTCCGGTGGGGCGGGAGAGACCCAGTACTTC.

The chain links TRBV7-2 to TRBJ2-3; possibly TRBD1 or TRBD2 for D (5 bases each). V was pared by 1 base and J by 7 bases, with 9 bases between. Germline assignment: CDR1 SGHTA and CDR2 FQGNSA. This CDR3 comprises 13 residues. CDR3 sequence: CASSLGGSHTQYF. In DNA, the CDR3 is TGTGCCAGCAGCTTAGGGGGGTCGCATACGCAGTATTTT.

J is TRBJ1-2 and V is TRBV5-1; TRBD1 agrees at 7 bases. The germline V gene has CDR1 SGHRS and CDR2 YFSETQ. This CDR3 is 15 amino acids long. The V segment lost 4 bases and the J segment 6 bases; nucleotides outside the gene matches: 12. CDR3 nucleotide sequence: TGCGCCAGCAGCAGGACAGGTTTAGGTGGGGATGGCTACACCTTC. It translates to CASSRTGLGGDGYTF. The complete variable domain, with remaining parts taken from reference TRBV5-1 and TRBJ1-2, reads KAGVTQTPRYLIKTRGQQVTLSCSPISGHRSVSWYQQTPGQGLQFLFEYFSETQRNKGNFPGRFSGRQFSNSRSEMNVSTLELGDSALYLCASSRTGLGGDGYTFGSGTRLTVV.